These 2 T cell receptor beta chains were all obtained from the same sample, sequenced in a study of cytomegalovirus exposure and HLA in healthy donors. With 60 Vbeta and 13 Jbeta primers, the PCR was carried out. The protocol was immunoSEQ multiplex PCR, while the TCRdb copy is restricted to in-frame clones and leaves out a portion. The sample has around 300,000 clones; more than 55% are singletons. Material for sequencing was PBMCs. The origin of the receptors is a female donor in good health and CMV-seronegative.

This clone appeared once. The J gene is TRBJ2-1, the V gene TRBV19, with D hard to call. CDR1 and CDR2 (germline): LNHDA, SQIVND (reference sequence). The CDR3 runs to 14 residues. Trimming removed 0 bases at V and 7 bases at J, with 10 bases between. The CDR3 loop is CASSIELPRNEQFF. CDR3 DNA: TGTGCCAGTAGTATAGAATTGCCGAGGAATGAGCAGTTCTTC.

The chain is built from TRBV14 and TRBJ2-5, with a tentative D call TRBD2 (6 bases). CDR3 length: 13 amino acids. The V gene's germline CDR1 is SGHDN and CDR2 FVKESK. Trimming cost V 1 base and J 5 bases, with 8 bases left between them. This CDR3 is CASSQGLGETQYF. The CDR3 DNA follows: TGTGCCAGCAGCCAAGGACTAGGGGAGACCCAGTACTTC.